A single sample is the source of the 9 T cell receptor beta chains below, sequenced in a study of shared clonotypes between healthy human individuals. The assay was immunoSEQ multiplex PCR, and TCRdb's table has in-frame clones only and misses some. The table has roughly 2 million clones, roughly 94% seen once. Selected positively for CCR7 and CD45RO-negative, naive CD8 cells excluded terminally differentiated effector memory CD45RA+ cells. Sequenced sample: naive CD8+ T cells sorted from blood. The source is a man aged 18 to 29 in good health.

The chain uses TRBV27 and TRBJ1-2; D remains ambiguous. Germline CDR1 reads MNHEY; CDR2 reads SMNVEV (reference sequence). This CDR3 contains 15 residues. The V and J ends lost 1 base and 4 bases respectively, with 13 bases between them. The CDR3 loop reads CASSLYPGAAYGYTF. The CDR3 DNA is TGTGCCAGCAGTTTATACCCAGGCGCCGCCTATGGCTACACCTTC.

The chain combines TRBV27 with TRBJ2-5; weak D call: TRBD2 (6 bases). The CDR3 loop spans 13 amino acids. The germline V gene has CDR1 MNHEY and CDR2 SMNVEV (reference sequence). V gave up 5 bases and J gave up 11 bases, with 18 bases separating them. In DNA, the CDR3 is TGTGCCAGCAGTCCCTCCCTGACTAGTATTCAGTACTTC. Its translation is CASSPSLTSIQYF.

The J gene is TRBJ2-2, the V gene TRBV7-2, with 10 bases that match TRBD2. CDR1 and CDR2 from the germline V gene are SGHTA and FQGNSA. Trimming took 4 bases from V and 5 from J; bases not matched to a gene: 7. The CDR3 spans 16 residues. The CDR3 DNA reads TGTGCCAGCAGCTCCCTAGCGGGGGCGATAACCGGGGAGCTGTTTTTT. Protein: CASSSLAGAITGELFF.

The chain carries TRBV30 and TRBJ2-5; weak D call: TRBD1 (7 bases). CDR1 and CDR2 from the germline V gene are GTSNPN and SVGIG (reference sequence). V lost 0 bases, J lost 4 bases, and 15 bases lay in between. The CDR3 runs 15 residues. The CDR3 loop reads CAWSVLQGGAETQYF. The CDR3 bases are TGTGCCTGGAGTGTACTTCAGGGGGGAGCAGAGACCCAGTACTTC.

V usage is TRBV4-3 and J usage is TRBJ2-7; D gene uncertain. Germline V gene sequence: CDR1 LGHNA, CDR2 YSLEER. V was pared by 1 base and J by 7 bases, with 23 bases between. CDR3 size: 17 residues. The CDR3 loop is CASSQGLGIEEGWEQYF. The CDR3 coding sequence is TGCGCCAGCAGCCAAGGCCTAGGGATAGAGGAAGGGTGGGAGCAGTACTTC.

The CDR3 loop is CAIQRGLAGGSPYNEQFF. The CDR3 DNA follows: TGTGCCATCCAGCGTGGGCTAGCGGGAGGGTCCCCCTACAATGAGCAGTTCTTC. The genes are TRBV7-9 and TRBJ2-1; 12 bases align to TRBD2. The CDR3 covers 18 residues. CDR1 is SEHNR, CDR2 FQNEAQ, per germline (reference sequence). V dropped 10 bases and J dropped 2; count of bases not matched to a gene: 15. Using reference TRBV7-9 and TRBJ2-1 for the parts outside the CDR3, the full variable domain is DTGVSQNPRHKITKRGQNVTFRCDPISEHNRLYWYRQTLGQGPEFLTYFQNEAQLEKSRLLSDRFSAERPKGSFSTLEIQRTEQGDSAMYLCAIQRGLAGGSPYNEQFFGPGTRLTVL.

The rearrangement joins TRBV5-4 to TRBJ1-1, with a tentative D call TRBD1 (5 bases). Trimming cost V 0 bases and J 6 bases, with 24 bases left between them. The CDR3 totals 18 residues. Per the germline V gene, CDR1 is SGHNT and CDR2 is YYREEE (reference sequence). This CDR3 is CASSLGPGDTSVGAEAFF. CDR3 DNA: TGTGCCAGCAGCTTGGGTCCGGGGGATACCTCAGTGGGCGCTGAAGCTTTCTTT.

The chain joins TRBV25-1 to TRBJ1-1; tentative D call: TRBD1 (5 bases). The ends were cut back, 5 bases at V and 4 bases at J, with 11 bases in the middle. The CDR3 covers 13 residues. Germline V CDR1 and CDR2: MGHDK, SYGVNS. CDR3 nucleotide sequence: TGTGCCAGCAGTTTGGGGGGTAGCACTGAAGCTTTCTTT. Its translation is CASSLGGSTEAFF.

The rearrangement joins TRBV29-1 to TRBJ2-7; D call uncertain. V was clipped by 0 bases and J by 3 bases, with 12 bases between them. The CDR3 totals 14 residues. CDR1 is SQVTM, CDR2 ANQGSEA, per germline. The CDR3 region is CSVEDQAVSYEQYF. The DNA of the CDR3 is TGCAGCGTTGAAGATCAGGCAGTAAGCTACGAGCAGTACTTC.